This T cell receptor beta chain was recovered during a study of blood T cells in healthy people across ages. Whole-study results and caveats: Older individuals had lower TCR beta diversity per million T cells (the decline was roughly linear).

In this sample, this clonotype turned up a few times. Antigen specificity is unknown. Combining a sample-barcoded 5' primer with a J-beta primer mix, a second PCR ran for roughly 6 to 11 cycles. Using its own MiXCR run on the 5' RACE reads, TCRdb lists one record per CDR3 protein. Of more than 450,000 distinct CDR3 sequences listed, around a quarter were seen once; the top ten hold about 3.9%. The same sample was also used in a study of T cells of mothers and their children.

The sequenced sample consisted of blood. The source of this sequence is a boy aged 2 to 9 in good health.

This CDR3 is CASSYSKDSLYGYTF. CDR3 nucleotide sequence: TGTGCCAGCAGTTACTCGAAGGACAGCCTCTATGGCTACACCTTC. The chain links TRBV6-5 to TRBJ1-2, with D possibly matching TRBD1 (6 bases). Looked up from germline, CDR1 is MNHEY and CDR2 is SVGAGI. This CDR3 contains 15 residues. V lost 0 bases and J 4 bases, leaving 12 bases between the germline ends.